One and the same sample provided the 17 T cell receptor beta chains below, sequenced in a study of cytomegalovirus exposure and HLA in healthy donors. Vbeta (60) and Jbeta (13) primers were used in the PCR. Profiling relied on immunoSEQ multiplex PCR, and the TCRdb table lists in-frame clones only, not all of them. The sample lists around 130,000 clones; around 77% were seen once. Sequenced sample: PBMCs. These receptors were taken from a man aged 30 to 45 in good health and CMV-seronegative.

The chain links TRBV28 to TRBJ2-7; the match to TRBD1 covers 9 bases. The CDR3 extends over 18 amino acids. J gave up 5 bases and V 6 bases, and 20 bases lay outside the gene matches. CDR1 is MDHEN, CDR2 SYDVKM, per germline. For the CDR3, the DNA is TGTGCCAGCAGCACCCGGGCGGCTAACAGGGGGCGAGGCGACGAGCAGTACTTC. It encodes CASSTRAANRGRGDEQYF.

This chain uses TRBV4-1 with TRBJ1-2; 8 nucleotides line up with TRBD1. Germline-derived CDR1 and CDR2 are MGHRA and YSYEKL. Unmatched junction bases numbered 8, after V lost 4 bases and J lost 4 bases. This CDR3 region has 15 residues. The CDR3 nucleotides read TGCGCCAGCAGCCTACTTCAGGGGGCGGGCTATGGCTACACCTTC. Translation: CASSLLQGAGYGYTF.

The chain is built from TRBV4-2 and TRBJ2-7; 7 bases match TRBD2. This CDR3 is 17 amino acids long. Germline assignment: CDR1 LGHNA and CDR2 YNFKEQ. The trim removed 4 bases at V and 7 bases at J, leaving 19 bases unmatched. The CDR3 coding sequence is TGTGCCAGCAGCCCGAAGGCCCACCGGGACTACCTGCGGGAGCAGTACTTC. Protein: CASSPKAHRDYLREQYF.

This clone was recorded only once. J is TRBJ2-2 and V is TRBV4-1; perhaps TRBD1 as D (5 bases). The CDR3 has 15 amino acids. The V end lost 0 bases, the J end lost 4 bases, and 9 bases lay between the germline ends. Germline V gene sequence: CDR1 MGHRA, CDR2 YSYEKL. The CDR3 DNA follows: TGCGCCAGCAGCCAAGAGAACAGGCCCACCGGGGAGCTGTTTTTT. This codes for CASSQENRPTGELFF.

The chain has TRBV6-1 and TRBJ2-7; 7 bases agree with TRBD1. V was clipped by 4 bases and J by 3 bases; unmatched bases: 9. The CDR3 has 15 amino acids. CDR1 MNHNS and CDR2 SASEGT come from the germline V gene. CDR3 in DNA: TGTGCCAGCAGTGGACAGGGAAGGAACCTCTACGAGCAGTACTTC. The encoded protein is CASSGQGRNLYEQYF.

The V and J genes are TRBV6-4 and TRBJ2-3, with TRBD2 identical over 9 bases. Germline loops: CDR1 MRHNA, CDR2 SNTAGT. This CDR3 comprises 14 residues. With 4 bases clipped from V and 1 base from J, the junction kept 0 bases outside the gene matches. The CDR3 here is CASSVAGGTDTQYF. CDR3 nucleotides: TGTGCCAGCAGTGTAGCGGGAGGCACAGATACGCAGTATTTT.

The genes are TRBV6-5 and TRBJ2-7; D perhaps matches TRBD1 (6 bases). The CDR3 covers 10 residues. CDR1 is MNHEY and CDR2 is SVGAGI in the germline V gene. Trimming cost V 0 bases and J 12 bases, with 6 bases left between them. The CDR3 is CASSYSGGYF. DNA of the CDR3: TGTGCCAGCAGTTACTCAGGGGGGTACTTC.

V usage is TRBV7-9 and J usage is TRBJ2-2; TRBD2 might be the D (5 bases). This CDR3 is built from 16 residues. With 5 bases removed from V and 0 bases from J, the gap between germline ends came to 13 bases. CDR1 SEHNR and CDR2 FQNEAQ come from the germline V gene (reference sequence). The CDR3 region is CASSPGVQANTGELFF. The CDR3 DNA sequence: TGTGCCAGCAGCCCCGGGGTCCAGGCGAACACCGGGGAGCTGTTTTTT.

The rearrangement links TRBV27 to TRBJ2-7; D is perhaps TRBD1 (6 bases). CDR3 length: 12 amino acids. Per germline, CDR1 MNHEY and CDR2 SMNVEV (reference sequence). With 9 bases removed from V and 7 bases from J, the gap between germline ends came to 16 bases. The CDR3 is CASKTGLGEQYF. CDR3 nucleotides: TGTGCCAGTAAAACAGGGCTCGGTGAGCAGTACTTC.

The chain recombines TRBV13 with TRBJ2-7, with D possibly matching TRBD1 (5 bases). The CDR3 runs to 12 residues. Between the trimmed V and J ends, which lost 3 bases and 7 bases, there was a span of 10 bases. Germline V gene data show CDR1 as PRHDT and CDR2 as FYEKMQ (reference sequence). The CDR3 DNA reads as TGTGCCAGCAGCTTCAGACAGAGGGAGCAGTACTTC. Translated: CASSFRQREQYF.

The chain links TRBV9 to TRBJ2-3; D is undetermined. Looked up from germline, CDR1 is SGDLS and CDR2 is YYNGEE. The CDR3 loop spans 13 amino acids. The germline V and J ends were trimmed by 2 bases and 2 bases, with 6 bases remaining between them. This CDR3 reads CASSVRVTDTQYF. In DNA, the CDR3 is TGTGCCAGCAGCGTTCGGGTCACAGATACGCAGTATTTT.

This chain connects TRBV14 to TRBJ1-5, with D unresolved. V was clipped by 0 bases and J by 5 bases, with 14 bases between them. Germline V gene data show CDR1 as SGHDN and CDR2 as FVKESK. This CDR3 comprises 16 residues. CDR3 protein: CASSQDLVCGDQPQHF. In DNA form, the CDR3 reads TGTGCCAGCAGCCAAGATCTAGTATGTGGAGATCAGCCCCAGCATTTT.

V usage is TRBV28 and J usage is TRBJ2-1; TRBD2 matches at 11 bases. The CDR3 contains 17 residues. CDR1 and CDR2 from the germline V gene are MDHEN and SYDVKM. V was pared by 5 bases and J by 1 base, with 7 bases of the junction left unmatched. The CDR3 nucleotides read TGTGCCAGCAGTGTGACTAGCGGGAAGAGGTCCTACAATGAGCAGTTCTTC. Its translation is CASSVTSGKRSYNEQFF.

This clone is a singleton in its sample. V is TRBV9 and J is TRBJ2-2; D possibly corresponds to TRBD2 (5 bases). V lost 0 bases, J lost 1 base, and 7 bases lay in between. Germline values: CDR1 SGDLS, CDR2 YYNGEE. CDR3 size: 15 residues. The CDR3 DNA reads TGTGCCAGCAGCGTAGAAGGACTGAACACCGGGGAGCTGTTTTTT. Its protein product is CASSVEGLNTGELFF. Based on the CDR3 plus reference TRBV9 and TRBJ2-2, the full variable domain is DSGVTQTPKHLITATGQRVTLRCSPRSGDLSVYWYQQSLDQGLQFLIQYYNGEERAKGNILERFSAQQFPDLHSELNLSSLELGDSALYFCASSVEGLNTGELFFGEGSRLTVL.

The rearrangement joins TRBV28 to TRBJ2-7, with 9 nucleotides matching TRBD1. From germline, CDR1 is MDHEN and CDR2 SYDVKM. CDR3 length equals 16 residues. J lost 3 bases, V lost 8 bases, and 14 bases had no gene match. CDR3 bases: TGTGCCAGCCGAAGGACAGGGGAGCGGGGCGTCTACGAGCAGTACTTC. As protein: CASRRTGERGVYEQYF.

This clone was counted once. The gene calls are TRBV4-2 and TRBJ2-2; 7 nucleotides align to TRBD1. CDR1 and CDR2 from the germline V gene are LGHNA and YNFKEQ. After removal of 1 base from V and 5 bases from J, the junction contained 4 bases not matched to a gene. The CDR3 has 15 residues. CDR3 sequence: CASSQVGQQTGELFF. The CDR3 DNA reads as TGTGCCAGCAGCCAAGTGGGACAGCAAACCGGGGAGCTGTTTTTT.

CDR3 sequence: CASSALGQPQHF. DNA of the CDR3: TGTGCCAGCAGTGCGCTAGGTCAGCCCCAGCATTTT. The chain has TRBV25-1 and TRBJ1-5; unclear D gene. Trimming shortened V by 4 bases and J by 6 bases, and 7 bases separated the two germline ends. This CDR3 contains 12 residues. Germline assignment: CDR1 MGHDK and CDR2 SYGVNS.